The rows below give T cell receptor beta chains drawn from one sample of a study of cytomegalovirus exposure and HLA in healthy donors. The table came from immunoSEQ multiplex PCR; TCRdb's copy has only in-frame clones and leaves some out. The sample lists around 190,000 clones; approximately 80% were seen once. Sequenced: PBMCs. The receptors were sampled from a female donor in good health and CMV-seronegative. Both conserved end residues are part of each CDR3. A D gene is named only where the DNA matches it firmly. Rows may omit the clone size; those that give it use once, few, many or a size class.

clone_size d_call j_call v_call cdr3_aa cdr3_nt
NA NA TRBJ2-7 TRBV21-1 CASSNQGGRGLRDYEQYF TGTGCCAGCAGCAATCAAGGTGGAAGAGGGCTGCGGGACTACGAGCAGTACTTC
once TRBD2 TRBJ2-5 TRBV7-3 CASSLLPAGGGETQYF TGTGCCAGCAGCTTACTCCCAGCGGGAGGTGGCGAGACCCAGTACTTC
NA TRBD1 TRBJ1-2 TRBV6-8 CASSSRYGTGVGDGYTF TGTGCCAGCAGTTCTCGTTACGGGACAGGGGTGGGTGATGGCTACACCTTC
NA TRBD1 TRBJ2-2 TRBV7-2 CASSLGTGGKWGELFF TGTGCCAGCAGCTTGGGGACAGGGGGCAAGTGGGGGGAGCTGTTTTTT
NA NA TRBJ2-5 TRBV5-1 CASSGDILETQYF TGCGCCAGCAGCGGGGACATCTTAGAGACCCAGTACTTC
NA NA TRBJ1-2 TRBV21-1 CASSSVRGDGYTF TGTGCCAGCAGCAGTGTCAGGGGAGATGGCTACACCTTC
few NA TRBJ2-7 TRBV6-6 CASSYSRALSYEQYF TGTGCCAGCAGTTACTCTCGAGCCCTCTCCTACGAGCAGTACTTC
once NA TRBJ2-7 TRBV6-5 CASRMTTDLYEQYF TGTGCCAGCCGAATGACGACAGATTTATACGAGCAGTACTTC
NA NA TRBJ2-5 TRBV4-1 CASSQDLAEPSTYQETQYF TGCGCCAGCAGCCAAGATCTGGCGGAGCCCTCTACGTACCAAGAGACCCAGTACTTC
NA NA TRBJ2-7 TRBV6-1 CASGTSPLEQYF TGTGCCAGCGGTACGAGCCCCCTGGAGCAGTACTTC
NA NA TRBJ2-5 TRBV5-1 CASSLGLASETQYF TGCGCCAGCAGCTTAGGGCTAGCGTCAGAGACCCAGTACTTC
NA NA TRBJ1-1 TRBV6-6 CASSSPGVRTEAFF TGTGCCAGCAGTTCCCCGGGGGTTCGGACTGAAGCTTTCTTT
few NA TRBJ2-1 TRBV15 CATSRVGLGVEQFF TGTGCCACCAGCAGAGTCGGGTTAGGGGTTGAGCAGTTCTTC
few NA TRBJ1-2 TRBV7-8 CASHPGEGKNGYTF TGTGCCAGTCACCCAGGGGAGGGGAAGAATGGCTACACCTTC
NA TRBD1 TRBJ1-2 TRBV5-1 CASSLAGTGGYGYTF TGCGCCAGCAGCCTCGCGGGGACAGGGGGTTATGGCTACACCTTC
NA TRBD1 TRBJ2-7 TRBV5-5 CASSLGRTGAYEQYF TGTGCCAGCAGCTTGGGTAGGACAGGGGCCTACGAGCAGTACTTC
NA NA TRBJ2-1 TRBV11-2 CASSLGTNRDEQFF TGTGCCAGCAGCTTAGGAACAAACAGGGATGAGCAGTTCTTC
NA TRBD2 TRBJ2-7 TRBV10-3 CAISATSGSPEQYF TGTGCCATCAGCGCGACTAGCGGGAGTCCCGAGCAGTACTTC
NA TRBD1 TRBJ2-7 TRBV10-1 CASSGIPGQGRWGFYEQYF TGCGCCAGCAGTGGCATCCCGGGACAGGGGCGATGGGGCTTCTACGAGCAGTACTTC